This TCR beta chain was obtained from a study of cytomegalovirus exposure and HLA in healthy donors. Across the study: Early release data held 75 million to 100 million unique TCRs from HLA-typed donors.

Study-level results: Sequence variants that were highly shared formed a cluster that was likely a sequencing artifact.

PCR amplification relied on 60 Vbeta primers (plus 13 Jbeta primers). Some clones are missing from TCRdb's copy, which holds only in-frame ones; the method was immunoSEQ multiplex PCR. The table lists fewer than 200,000 clones, roughly four fifths of them singletons. From germline, CDR1 is SEHNR and CDR2 FQNEAQ (reference sequence). The CDR3 extends over 13 amino acids. Comment on this clone: As yet, its antigen is unknown. A read error may produce the germline difference seen at one junction end.

Nominal health characterized the donors when sampled, though unrecorded immune exposures were likely. The source material was PBMCs. The chain combines TRBV7-9 with TRBJ2-7; D possibly corresponds to TRBD1 (6 bases). This receptor was identified in a woman younger than 30 in good health and CMV-seronegative. The chain's CDR3 is CSSSPRTAYEQYF. The CDR3 DNA reads as TGTTCCAGCAGCCCCCGGACAGCCTACGAGCAGTACTTC. Supplemented by reference TRBV7-9 and TRBJ2-7, the full variable domain reads DTGVSQNPRHKITKRGQNVTFRCDPISEHNRLYWYRQTLGQGPEFLTYFQNEAQLEKSRLLSDRFSAERPKGSFSTLEIQRTEQGDSAMYLCSSSPRTAYEQYFGPGTRLTVT.